The 18 T cell receptor beta chains given below trace back to one sample, sequenced in a study of blood T cells in healthy people across ages. A second roughly 7 to 11 cycle PCR used barcoded and J-beta primers. TCRdb passed the 5' RACE reads through MiXCR, listing each CDR3 protein once. The table has around 2 million distinct CDR3 sequences, around 42% seen once. The source material was blood. These receptors came from a human donor in good health.

This chain links TRBV7-8 with TRBJ1-1; D not certain. Germline assignment: CDR1 SGHVS and CDR2 FQNEAQ. This CDR3 comprises 15 residues. Trimming took off 1 base at V and 0 bases at J, with 9 bases between the two ends. In nucleotides, the CDR3 is TGTGCCAGCAGCTTAGGACACCCCATGAACACTGAAGCTTTCTTT. It is translated as CASSLGHPMNTEAFF.

The rearrangement links TRBV20-1 to TRBJ2-5, with 9 bases fitting TRBD1. The CDR3 length is 14 residues. V trimming: 3 bases; J trimming: 5 bases; junction bases outside the gene matches: 7. CDR1 DFQATT and CDR2 SNEGSKA come from the germline V gene (reference sequence). The CDR3 sequence: CSARATGGEETQYF. The CDR3 bases are TGCAGTGCTAGGGCGACAGGGGGGGAGGAGACCCAGTACTTC.

This clonotype occurred a few times. The gene calls are TRBV7-9 and TRBJ1-2, with 7 bases lining up with TRBD1. Per germline, CDR1 SEHNR and CDR2 FQNEAQ (reference sequence). V trimming: 5 bases; J trimming: 8 bases; junction bases outside the gene matches: 8. This CDR3 is 13 amino acids long. CDR3 protein: CASSIDRVRGYTF. The DNA of the CDR3 is TGTGCCAGCAGCATCGACAGGGTCCGGGGCTACACCTTC.

The gene calls are TRBV2 and TRBJ2-5; a possible D gene is TRBD1 (5 bases). The J call may not be correct, given that the DNA end is closer to TRBJ2-7. Germline V gives CDR1 SNHLY, CDR2 FYNNEI. The CDR3 is 13 residues long. Here the CDR3 reads CASSEATGYEQYF. The CDR3 DNA sequence: TGTGCCAGCAGTGAAGCCACAGGTTACGAGCAGTACTTC.

The V and J genes are TRBV15 and TRBJ1-5; weak D call: TRBD1 (5 bases). Germline assignment: CDR1 LNHNV and CDR2 YYDKDF (reference sequence). V was trimmed by 1 base and J by 5 bases, leaving 12 bases between them. The CDR3 sequence is 15 residues long. The CDR3 region is CATSRGWQGHQPQHF. The DNA for the CDR3 is TGTGCCACCAGCAGAGGCTGGCAGGGTCATCAGCCCCAGCATTTT.

This rearrangement joins TRBV4-2 to TRBJ2-2, with D possibly being TRBD1 (6 bases). Germline assignment: CDR1 LGHNA and CDR2 YNFKEQ. The CDR3 consists of 15 residues. V gave up 5 bases and J gave up 0 bases, with 10 bases separating them. CDR3 sequence reads: CASSAKGANTGELFF. CDR3 coding DNA: TGTGCCAGCAGCGCCAAGGGGGCGAACACCGGGGAGCTGTTTTTT.

The chain is built from TRBV20-1 and TRBJ1-1; TRBD1 aligns across 8 bases. Germline values: CDR1 DFQATT, CDR2 SNEGSKA (reference sequence). This CDR3 region has 14 residues. Losses at the gene ends were 5 bases for V and 0 bases for J; bases not matched to a gene: 5. CDR3 sequence reads: CSAPRTGLNTEAFF. CDR3 bases: TGCAGTGCTCCCCGGACAGGGCTGAACACTGAAGCTTTCTTT.

This rearrangement joins TRBV10-3 to TRBJ2-1; D not resolved. Germline V CDR1 and CDR2: ENHRY, SYGVKD. The CDR3 has 13 amino acids. V dropped 3 bases and J dropped 2 bases, with 5 bases sitting between them. The CDR3 spells CAISEGPYNEQFF. The CDR3 nucleotides are TGTGCCATCAGTGAAGGCCCCTACAATGAGCAGTTCTTC.

The chain has TRBV7-6 and TRBJ1-2, with a possible D match to TRBD1 (5 bases). V lost 8 bases and J lost 2, with 12 bases in between. From germline, CDR1 is SGHVS and CDR2 FNYEAQ. This CDR3 is 13 amino acids long. CDR3 loop: CASGWGGNYGYTF. CDR3 DNA sequence: TGTGCCAGCGGCTGGGGGGGGAACTATGGCTACACCTTC.

This clonotype turned up a few times. This sequence joins TRBV7-2 and TRBJ2-3; unclear D gene. The CDR3 has 12 amino acids. In germline, CDR1 is SGHTA, CDR2 FQGNSA. V was trimmed by 6 bases and J by 6 bases, leaving 10 bases between them. CDR3 DNA: TGTGCCAGCAGAACCGACGGCGATACGCAGTATTTT. It codes for CASRTDGDTQYF. The variable domain in full, completed from reference TRBV7-2 and TRBJ2-3, reads GAGVSQSPSNKVTEKGKDVELRCDPISGHTALYWYRQSLGQGLEFLIYFQGNSAPDKSGLPSDRFSAERTGGSVSTLTIQRTQQEDSAVYLCASRTDGDTQYFGPGTRLTVL.

This clonotype was detected a few times. CDR3 bases: TGCGCCAGCAGCAATGGACAGAAAAGCCACACTGAAGCTTTCTTT. Protein: CASSNGQKSHTEAFF. This chain links TRBV5-1 with TRBJ1-1, with D possibly being TRBD1 (6 bases). Germline V CDR1 and CDR2: SGHRS, YFSETQ. V was clipped by 4 bases and J by 3 bases, with 16 bases between them. The CDR3 length is 15 residues.

This clonotype was picked up one time. DNA of the CDR3: TGTGCCACCAGCAGAGATTTGACAGACGGGTATCAGCCCCAGCATTTT. Encoded protein: CATSRDLTDGYQPQHF. The rearrangement joins TRBV15 to TRBJ1-5; a possible D gene is TRBD1 (5 bases). Trimming cost V 0 bases and J 5 bases, with 14 bases left between them. The CDR3 runs 16 residues. Germline V lookup: CDR1 LNHNV, CDR2 YYDKDF (reference sequence).

The sample holds many counts of this clonotype. The genes are TRBV5-1 and TRBJ2-3, with D possibly being TRBD2 (6 bases). Trimming removed 0 bases from V and 2 bases from J, with 13 bases in between. CDR3 length equals 16 residues. From germline, CDR1 is SGHRS and CDR2 YFSETQ. The CDR3 is CASSLAVAGNTDTQYF. CDR3 nucleotides: TGCGCCAGCAGCTTGGCCGTCGCGGGGAACACAGATACGCAGTATTTT.

This chain links TRBV4-3 with TRBJ2-3; tentatively, D is TRBD2 (5 bases). The CDR3 contains 14 residues. Trimming shortened V by 4 bases and J by 6 bases, and 14 bases separated the two germline ends. The germline gives CDR1 LGHNA, CDR2 YSLEER. The CDR3 reads CASSLSGEADTQYF. In nucleotides, the CDR3 is TGCGCCAGCAGCCTAAGCGGAGAAGCCGATACGCAGTATTTT.

In its sample, this clonotype was seen once. The chain uses TRBV14 and TRBJ2-6; D is unclear. V lost 0 bases and J lost 1, with 10 bases in between. The CDR3 totals 17 residues. Germline V gene sequence: CDR1 SGHDN, CDR2 FVKESK. The CDR3 DNA sequence: TGTGCCAGCAGCCAAGATGCCAGGCTGTCTGGGGCCAACGTCCTGACTTTC. Amino acids: CASSQDARLSGANVLTF.

Notes on this clonotype: This could be a read error, since a much larger clone is one nucleotide away. V and J are TRBV7-2 and TRBJ2-1; 15 positions match TRBD2. The CDR3 runs to 17 residues. V trimming: 0 bases; J trimming: 7 bases; junction bases outside the gene matches: 4. CDR1 SGHTA and CDR2 FQGNSA come from the germline V gene. Here the CDR3 reads CASSLAPGTSGGNEQFF. In DNA form, the CDR3 reads TGTGCCAGCAGCTTAGCCCCTGGGACTAGCGGGGGGAATGAGCAGTTCTTC. Full variable domain (missing parts from reference TRBV7-2 and TRBJ2-1): GAGVSQSPSNKVTEKGKDVELRCDPISGHTALYWYRQSLGQGLEFLIYFQGNSAPDKSGLPSDRFSAERTGGSVSTLTIQRTQQEDSAVYLCASSLAPGTSGGNEQFFGPGTRLTVL.

This clonotype was counted a few times. The chain combines TRBV27 with TRBJ1-2, with 9 positions matching TRBD1. The CDR3 contains 14 residues. With V trimmed by 0 bases and J by 10 bases, 6 bases remained unmatched. From germline, CDR1 is MNHEY and CDR2 SMNVEV (reference sequence). CDR3 sequence (DNA): TGTGCCAGCAGTTTATCACCGGGACAGGGAGACTACACCTTC. Amino acids: CASSLSPGQGDYTF.

The table lists this clonotype with a few counts. This chain joins TRBV14 and TRBJ2-5; a possible D gene is TRBD2 (6 bases). Per germline, CDR1 SGHDN and CDR2 FVKESK. CDR3 length: 13 residues. The V end was cut by 8 bases, the J end by 4 bases, with 14 bases between. CDR3 sequence reads: CASGPLGGETQYF. The CDR3 coding sequence is TGTGCCAGCGGCCCACTGGGGGGAGAGACCCAGTACTTC.